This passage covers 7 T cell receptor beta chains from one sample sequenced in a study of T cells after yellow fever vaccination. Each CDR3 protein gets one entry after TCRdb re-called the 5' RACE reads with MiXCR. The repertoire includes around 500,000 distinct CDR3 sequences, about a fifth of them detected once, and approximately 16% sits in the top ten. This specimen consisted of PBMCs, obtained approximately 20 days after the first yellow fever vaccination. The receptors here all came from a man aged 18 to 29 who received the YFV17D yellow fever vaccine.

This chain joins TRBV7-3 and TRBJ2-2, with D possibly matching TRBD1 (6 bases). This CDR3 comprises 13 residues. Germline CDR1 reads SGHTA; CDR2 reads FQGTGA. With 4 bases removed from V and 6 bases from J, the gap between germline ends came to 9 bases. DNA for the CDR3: TGTGCCAGCAGCTATGCAGGGGCCGGGGAGCTGTTTTTT. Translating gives CASSYAGAGELFF.

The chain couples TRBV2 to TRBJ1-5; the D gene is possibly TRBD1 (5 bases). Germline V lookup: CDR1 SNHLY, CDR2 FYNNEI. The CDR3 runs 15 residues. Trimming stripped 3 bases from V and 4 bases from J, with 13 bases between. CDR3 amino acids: CASSETAGPNQPQHF. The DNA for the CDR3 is TGTGCCAGCAGTGAGACAGCCGGCCCTAATCAGCCCCAGCATTTT.

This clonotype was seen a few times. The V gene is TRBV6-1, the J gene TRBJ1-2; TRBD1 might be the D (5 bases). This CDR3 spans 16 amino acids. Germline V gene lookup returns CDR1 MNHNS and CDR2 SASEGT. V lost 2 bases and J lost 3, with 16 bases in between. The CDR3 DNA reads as TGTGCCAGCAGTGAATGGGGGGTGGTTGCGGACTATGGCTACACCTTC. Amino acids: CASSEWGVVADYGYTF.

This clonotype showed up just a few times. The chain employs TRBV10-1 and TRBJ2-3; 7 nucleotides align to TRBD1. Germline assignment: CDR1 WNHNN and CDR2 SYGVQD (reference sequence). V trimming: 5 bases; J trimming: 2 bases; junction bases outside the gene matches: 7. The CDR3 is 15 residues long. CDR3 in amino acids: CASSTRTGATDTQYF. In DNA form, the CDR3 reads TGCGCCAGCAGTACAAGGACAGGAGCCACAGATACGCAGTATTTT.

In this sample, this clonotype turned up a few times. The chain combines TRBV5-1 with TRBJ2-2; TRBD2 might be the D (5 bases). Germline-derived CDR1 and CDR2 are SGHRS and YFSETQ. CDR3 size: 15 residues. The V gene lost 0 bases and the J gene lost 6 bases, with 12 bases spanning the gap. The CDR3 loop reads CASSLATRGAGELFF. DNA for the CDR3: TGCGCCAGCAGCTTGGCTACCCGGGGTGCCGGGGAGCTGTTTTTT.

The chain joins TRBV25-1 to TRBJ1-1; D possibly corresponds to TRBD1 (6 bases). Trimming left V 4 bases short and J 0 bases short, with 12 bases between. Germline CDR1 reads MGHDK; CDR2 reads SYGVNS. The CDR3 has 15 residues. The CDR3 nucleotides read TGTGCCAGCAGTGGGCAGGGGTTCATGAACACTGAAGCTTTCTTT. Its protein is CASSGQGFMNTEAFF. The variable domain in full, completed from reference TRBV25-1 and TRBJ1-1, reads EADIYQTPRYLVIGTGKKITLECSQTMGHDKMYWYQQDPGMELHLIHYSYGVNSTEKGDLSSESTVSRIRTEHFPLTLESARPSHTSQYLCASSGQGFMNTEAFFGQGTRLTVV.

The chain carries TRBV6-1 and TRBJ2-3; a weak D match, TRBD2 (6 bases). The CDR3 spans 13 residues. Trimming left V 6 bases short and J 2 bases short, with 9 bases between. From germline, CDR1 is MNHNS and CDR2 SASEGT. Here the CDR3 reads CASRASATDTQYF. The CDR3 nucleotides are TGTGCCAGCAGGGCTAGCGCCACAGATACGCAGTATTTT.